A single sample is the source of the 30 T cell receptor beta chains below, sequenced in a study of cytomegalovirus exposure and HLA in healthy donors. The PCR had 60 Vbeta and 13 Jbeta primers. This table comes from immunoSEQ multiplex PCR, and its TCRdb copy is limited to in-frame clones, with some not included. The repertoire has some 180,000 clones, 80% of them found once; the top ten carry around 1.9%. Sequencing used PBMCs. Receptors were obtained from a woman in her twenties or thirties in good health and CMV-seronegative.

J is TRBJ1-1 and V is TRBV7-9, with 10 bases lining up with TRBD1. The germline CDR1 and CDR2 sequences are SEHNR and FQNEAQ (reference sequence). The CDR3 contains 18 residues. V lost 1 base, J lost 2 bases, and 10 bases stayed unmatched. The CDR3 region is CASSLVGGQGQLNTEAFF. The CDR3 nucleotides read TGTGCCAGCAGCTTAGTGGGGGGACAGGGGCAATTAAACACTGAAGCTTTCTTT.

This clone was counted a single time. This chain joins TRBV4-3 and TRBJ1-2, with 7 bases lining up with TRBD1. This CDR3 has 21 amino acids. J gave up 0 bases and V 2 bases, and 21 bases lay outside the gene matches. Germline-derived CDR1 and CDR2 are LGHNA and YSLEER. CDR3: CASSQTIMTGTASPANYGYTF. Here the CDR3 DNA reads TGCGCCAGCAGCCAAACCATAATGACCGGGACAGCCTCCCCAGCTAACTATGGCTACACCTTC.

CDR3 nucleotides: TGTGCCAGCAGCCAAGTGTCCCTTGCAGATTCACCCCTCCACTTT. Translation: CASSQVSLADSPLHF. The chain links TRBV4-2 to TRBJ1-6; no definite D call. This CDR3 spans 15 amino acids. The V gene lost 1 base and the J gene lost 8 bases, with 12 bases spanning the gap. Germline CDR1 LGHNA, CDR2 YNFKEQ.

This clone occurred a few times. The rearrangement links TRBV14 to TRBJ1-2; the D gene is possibly TRBD1 (5 bases). Germline loops: CDR1 SGHDN, CDR2 FVKESK. Trimming removed 2 bases at V and 6 bases at J, with 22 bases between. CDR3 size: 17 residues. The CDR3: CASSQSGVGGKKDGYTF. CDR3 coding DNA: TGTGCCAGCAGCCAATCCGGTGTGGGGGGGAAAAAAGATGGCTACACCTTC.

The V gene is TRBV18, the J gene TRBJ1-6; D gene ambiguous. The V gene lost 6 bases and the J gene lost 0 bases, with 12 bases spanning the gap. From germline, CDR1 is KGHSH and CDR2 LQKENI. This CDR3 has 16 amino acids. The CDR3 nucleotides are TGTGCCAGCTCCGCCTCGAGGAGCTCCTATAATTCACCCCTCCACTTT. This codes for CASSASRSSYNSPLHF.

The J gene is TRBJ1-1, the V gene TRBV7-9; no reliable D call. Germline CDR1 is SEHNR and CDR2 is FQNEAQ (reference sequence). Between the trimmed V and J ends, which lost 5 bases and 6 bases, there was a span of 10 bases. The length of the CDR3 is 12 residues. In DNA form, the CDR3 reads TGTGCCAGCAGCCCCCCTCCCGCTGAAGCTTTCTTT. Its protein product is CASSPPPAEAFF.

The CDR3 here is CASSWGQGQNQPQHF. CDR3 coding DNA: TGCGCCAGCAGCTGGGGACAAGGGCAGAATCAGCCCCAGCATTTT. The chain employs TRBV5-1 and TRBJ1-5; TRBD1 might be the D (6 bases). The CDR3 loop spans 15 amino acids. Germline lookup yields CDR1 SGHRS and CDR2 YFSETQ. V was trimmed by 3 bases and J by 4 bases, leaving 14 bases between them.

The chain combines TRBV4-3 with TRBJ1-6; TRBD1 agrees at 9 bases. The CDR3 has 17 residues. V trimming: 4 bases; J trimming: 0 bases; junction bases outside the gene matches: 4. Germline V CDR1 and CDR2: LGHNA, YSLEER. Here the CDR3 reads CASSRDRGFSYNSPLHF. For the CDR3, the DNA is TGCGCCAGCAGCCGAGACAGGGGGTTCTCCTATAATTCACCCCTCCACTTT.

The genes are TRBV7-9 and TRBJ2-7; D might be TRBD2 (5 bases). The germline gives CDR1 SEHNR, CDR2 FQNEAQ (reference sequence). V was clipped by 3 bases and J by 2 bases, with 14 bases between them. This CDR3 is built from 15 residues. The CDR3 DNA reads TGTGCCAGCAGCTTGGGCTATCGGGAAACCTACGAGCAGTACTTC. It translates to CASSLGYRETYEQYF. The full variable domain, with the rest looked up from reference TRBV7-9 and TRBJ2-7, is DTGVSQNPRHKITKRGQNVTFRCDPISEHNRLYWYRQTLGQGPEFLTYFQNEAQLEKSRLLSDRFSAERPKGSFSTLEIQRTEQGDSAMYLCASSLGYRETYEQYFGPGTRLTVT.

This chain links TRBV7-2 with TRBJ1-2; D is undetermined. With 3 bases removed from V and 8 bases from J, the gap between germline ends came to 7 bases. The CDR3 covers 11 residues. In germline, CDR1 is SGHTA, CDR2 FQGNSA. CDR3 in amino acids: CASSFSGGYTF. In DNA form, the CDR3 reads TGTGCCAGCAGCTTTTCAGGAGGCTACACCTTC. Full variable domain (rest looked up from reference TRBV7-2 and TRBJ1-2): GAGVSQSPSNKVTEKGKDVELRCDPISGHTALYWYRQSLGQGLEFLIYFQGNSAPDKSGLPSDRFSAERTGGSVSTLTIQRTQQEDSAVYLCASSFSGGYTFGSGTRLTVV.

CDR3 in amino acids: CASTGREAGYTF. The CDR3 DNA reads TGTGCCAGCACTGGCAGGGAGGCTGGCTACACCTTC. The chain combines TRBV2 with TRBJ1-2; TRBD1 might be the D (5 bases). This CDR3 spans 12 amino acids. With 7 bases removed from V and 7 bases from J, the gap between germline ends came to 13 bases. CDR1 is SNHLY, CDR2 FYNNEI, per germline.

This chain connects TRBV30 to TRBJ1-6; 7 positions match TRBD1. The CDR3 length is 13 residues. Per the germline V gene, CDR1 is GTSNPN and CDR2 is SVGIG (reference sequence). J was trimmed by 8 bases and V by 2 bases; bases with no gene match: 3. This chain's CDR3 is CAWSTGDDSPLHF. CDR3 in DNA: TGTGCCTGGAGTACAGGGGATGATTCACCCCTCCACTTT. Full variable domain (remainder filled in from reference TRBV30 and TRBJ1-6): SQTIHQWPATLVQPVGSPLSLECTVEGTSNPNLYWYRQAAGRGLQLLFYSVGIGQISSEVPQNLSASRPQDRQFILSSKKLLLSDSGFYLCAWSTGDDSPLHFGNGTRLTVT.

The chain is built from TRBV5-6 and TRBJ2-2; 10 nucleotides agree with TRBD1. The CDR3 is 18 residues long. The V gene end was trimmed by 6 bases and the J gene end by 2 bases; junction bases not matched to a gene: 13. Per the germline V gene, CDR1 is SGHDT and CDR2 is YYEEEE. The CDR3 DNA is TGTGCCAGCAACTTCGGGACAGGGGTGGGTCTTAACACCGGGGAGCTGTTTTTT. This translates into CASNFGTGVGLNTGELFF.

This chain links TRBV27 with TRBJ1-4; D is ambiguous. The V gene lost 6 bases and the J gene lost 6 bases, with 8 bases spanning the gap. The CDR3 is made up of 12 amino acids. CDR1 and CDR2 from the germline V gene are MNHEY and SMNVEV (reference sequence). CDR3 in amino acids: CASSPPDEKLFF. The CDR3 nucleotides read TGTGCCAGCAGCCCCCCGGATGAAAAACTGTTTTTT.

In this sample, this clone turned up once. The chain has TRBV5-8 and TRBJ1-6; perhaps TRBD1 as D (5 bases). The germline gives CDR1 SGHTS, CDR2 YDEGEE. V gave up 0 bases and J gave up 10 bases, with 11 bases separating them. This CDR3 region has 14 residues. CDR3 coding DNA: TGTGCCAGCAGCTTGGAAGGGGCAGGATCACCCCTCCACTTT. It yields the protein CASSLEGAGSPLHF.

The V and J genes are TRBV14 and TRBJ2-5; 7 bases are shared with TRBD2. V was clipped by 0 bases and J by 13 bases; unmatched bases: 11. The germline CDR1 and CDR2 sequences are SGHDN and FVKESK. The CDR3 runs to 14 residues. The CDR3 DNA reads TGTGCCAGCAGCCAAGAGGGGATAGGCGGCGGGAGGTACTTC. Amino acids: CASSQEGIGGGRYF.

The V call is TRBV29-1, the J call TRBJ2-2; 7 nucleotides match TRBD2. CDR1 SQVTM and CDR2 ANQGSEA come from the germline V gene. Trimming took 5 bases from V and 6 from J; bases not matched to a gene: 9. This CDR3 is built from 14 residues. This CDR3 reads CSVSTGTKAGELFF. The CDR3 region has the DNA TGCAGCGTTTCTACCGGGACTAAAGCCGGGGAGCTGTTTTTT.

The V call is TRBV4-3, the J call TRBJ2-1; 8 bases match TRBD2. This CDR3 spans 13 amino acids. CDR1 LGHNA and CDR2 YSLEER come from the germline V gene. J gave up 12 bases and V 0 bases, and 4 bases lay outside the gene matches. The CDR3 here is CASSQDPSGGQFF. CDR3 bases: TGCGCCAGCAGCCAAGATCCCAGCGGGGGGCAGTTCTTC.

This rearrangement joins TRBV7-9 to TRBJ2-7; 7 bases are a match to TRBD1. The length of the CDR3 is 13 residues. Losses at the gene ends were 5 bases for V and 7 bases for J; bases not matched to a gene: 8. Germline CDR1 reads SEHNR; CDR2 reads FQNEAQ (reference sequence). CDR3 loop: CASSARTGREQYF. As DNA, the CDR3 is TGTGCCAGCAGCGCTCGGACAGGCCGGGAGCAGTACTTC.

This rearrangement joins TRBV7-6 to TRBJ2-1, with TRBD2 matching 14 bases. Germline assignment: CDR1 SGHVS and CDR2 FNYEAQ. This CDR3 is built from 16 residues. The V and J ends lost 4 bases and 12 bases, in that order; junction bases with no gene match: 11. The CDR3 DNA follows: TGTGCCAGCAGCTCGGGACTAGCGGGGGCCCCCGCGACGCAGTTCTTC. It yields the protein CASSSGLAGAPATQFF.

Concerning this clone: The same CDR3 can be traced to other DNA sequences in this sample. The chain has TRBV30 and TRBJ2-5; D gene ambiguous. Germline-derived CDR1 and CDR2 are GTSNPN and SVGIG (reference sequence). V lost 0 bases and J 5 bases, leaving 4 bases between the germline ends. The CDR3 sequence is 11 residues long. The CDR3 protein is CAWSVLETQYF. The CDR3 DNA reads TGTGCCTGGAGTGTACTGGAGACCCAGTACTTC.

This clone was found a few times. This chain connects TRBV30 to TRBJ2-7; possibly TRBD1 for D (8 bases). Germline values: CDR1 GTSNPN, CDR2 SVGIG (reference sequence). The CDR3 has 14 residues. Trimming took 0 bases from V and 2 from J, leaving 11 bases between them. The CDR3 DNA follows: TGTGCCTGGAGTGTACAGGGGGGGACCTACGAGCAGTACTTC. It specifies CAWSVQGGTYEQYF.

The sample holds one count of this clone. The rearrangement joins TRBV11-2 to TRBJ2-1; 13 bases align to TRBD2. CDR1 and CDR2 from the germline V gene are SGHAT and FQNNGV. This CDR3 contains 15 residues. The ends lost 6 bases at V and 14 bases at J; junction bases unmatched: 13. The CDR3 DNA is TGTGCCAGCAGTAGACTAGCGGGGGGCCTTGGGGAAAAGTTCTTC. It yields the protein CASSRLAGGLGEKFF.

V usage is TRBV19 and J usage is TRBJ1-2, with TRBD1 matching over 10 bases. The germline CDR1 and CDR2 sequences are LNHDA and SQIVND (reference sequence). After removal of 5 bases from V and 6 bases from J, the junction contained 18 bases not matched to a gene. CDR3 length: 18 residues. CDR3 sequence (DNA): TGTGCCAGTAGTTTCCGCTCGACAGGGGGCATTACTCGTGATGGCTACACCTTC. Amino acids: CASSFRSTGGITRDGYTF.

The rearrangement links TRBV9 to TRBJ2-7; 10 bases map to TRBD1. With 0 bases clipped from V and 6 bases from J, the junction kept 6 bases outside the gene matches. Germline V gene lookup returns CDR1 SGDLS and CDR2 YYNGEE. The CDR3 contains 15 residues. CDR3 in amino acids: CASSVGGDRGSEQYF. The CDR3 DNA reads TGTGCCAGCAGCGTAGGGGGGGACAGGGGAAGCGAGCAGTACTTC.

The V and J genes are TRBV10-1 and TRBJ1-1, with 8 nucleotides matching TRBD1. The germline gives CDR1 WNHNN, CDR2 SYGVQD (reference sequence). The CDR3 loop spans 15 amino acids. V was clipped by 3 bases and J by 2 bases; unmatched bases: 5. CDR3 residues: CASSDTQGANTEAFF. The DNA of the CDR3 is TGCGCCAGCAGTGACACCCAGGGGGCCAACACTGAAGCTTTCTTT.

The chain recombines TRBV6-1 with TRBJ2-2, with 8 positions matching TRBD2. With 4 bases clipped from V and 5 bases from J, the junction kept 6 bases outside the gene matches. The CDR3 is made up of 15 amino acids. Germline V lookup: CDR1 MNHNS, CDR2 SASEGT. The CDR3 coding sequence is TGTGCCAGCAGTGCACGGCGGGGGGTTACCGGGGAGCTGTTTTTT. This translates into CASSARRGVTGELFF.

To note about this clone: A read error may account for a junction end that differs from germline. The chain couples TRBV6-6 to TRBJ1-1, with TRBD1 identical over 8 bases. Germline V gives CDR1 MNHNY, CDR2 SVGAGI (reference sequence). The CDR3 spans 12 residues. The CDR3 sequence is CASCYPGGRAFF. The CDR3 DNA is TGTGCCAGCTGTTACCCAGGGGGCCGAGCTTTCTTT.

The chain uses TRBV6-1 and TRBJ2-7; D ambiguous. CDR1 is MNHNS and CDR2 is SASEGT in the germline V gene. The CDR3 is made up of 13 amino acids. Trimming left V 11 bases short and J 3 bases short, with 17 bases between. CDR3: CAAGQTGFYEQYF. DNA of the CDR3: TGTGCCGCAGGCCAAACCGGATTCTACGAGCAGTACTTC.

The chain is built from TRBV19 and TRBJ1-1; D is ambiguous. V was pared by 3 bases and J by 6 bases, with 11 bases between. Germline V gene lookup returns CDR1 LNHDA and CDR2 SQIVND (reference sequence). This CDR3 has 13 residues. CDR3 loop: CASSILFAAEAFF. The CDR3 DNA sequence: TGTGCCAGTAGTATTCTGTTTGCAGCTGAAGCTTTCTTT. The full variable domain, in which reference TRBV19 and TRBJ1-1 provide the parts outside the CDR3, is DGGITQSPKYLFRKEGQNVTLSCEQNLNHDAMYWYRQDPGQGLRLIYYSQIVNDFQKGDIAEGYSVSREKKESFPLTVTSAQKNPTAFYLCASSILFAAEAFFGQGTRLTVV.